One T cell receptor (beta chain) is described in this entry. The data were obtained in a study of CD8+ T cells in alopecia areata. Once RNA had been extracted, it was reverse transcribed into cDNA to act as the sequencing template. TCRdb's table, derived via immunoSEQ multiplex PCR, lists solely in-frame clones and lacks some. This table holds 90,000 to 100,000 clones, 40% to 55% found once. The material sequenced was CD4+ T cells sorted from blood. The sequence was collected from a human donor with alopecia areata.

DNA for the CDR3: TGCAGCGGACGGGGAGGAACGTACGAGCAGTACTTC. Translating it yields CSGRGGTYEQYF. The chain recombines TRBV29-1 with TRBJ2-5, with D perhaps TRBD2 (6 bases). Judging by the DNA end, TRBJ2-7 fits better; the J call may be wrong. Germline-derived CDR1 and CDR2 are SQVTM and ANQGSEA. The CDR3 is 12 residues long.